The rows below give T cell receptor beta chains drawn from one sample of a study of identical twins. MiXCR, run by TCRdb on the 5' RACE reads, gives a single entry per CDR3 protein. The sample includes 1.5 million to 2 million distinct CDR3 sequences, under 35% of them seen just once. Sequencing input: cord blood. Receptors originate from a newborn girl in good health. Both conserved end residues are part of each CDR3. Fields, in order: V gene, D gene, clone size, J gene, CDR3 DNA, CDR3 protein. D genes are given only for firm matches. Clone size is shown for a subset of rows, as once, few, many or a class of expanded clone.

TRBV4-2	.	.	TRBJ2-1	TGTGCCAGCAGCCCCCGGGACCTCAATGAGCAGTTCTTC	CASSPRDLNEQFF
TRBV4-2	.	.	TRBJ1-1	TGTGCCAGCAGCCAAGGAATCAATGCCGGGGGGACTGAAGCTTTCTTT	CASSQGINAGGTEAFF
TRBV5-1	.	.	TRBJ2-1	TGCGCCAGCAGCTTGGGTTTTCGGCTAGCAAACAATGAGCAGTTCTTC	CASSLGFRLANNEQFF
TRBV7-6	TRBD2	few	TRBJ2-1	TGTGCCAGCAGCTTACTAACTAGCGGGGGTTGGACCTACAATGAGCAGTTCTTC	CASSLLTSGGWTYNEQFF
TRBV10-1	TRBD1	.	TRBJ2-2	TGCGCCAGCAGTCGCCATTCCACAGGGGGGTACACCGGGGAGCTGTTTTTT	CASSRHSTGGYTGELFF
TRBV6-5	.	few	TRBJ1-1	TGTGCCAGCAGGCCCACAGGGCCTAAAAACACTGAAGCTTTCTTT	CASRPTGPKNTEAFF
TRBV4-2	.	.	TRBJ2-3	TGTGCCAGCAGCCAACGGCTAGTCACAGATACGCGGTATTTT	CASSQRLVTDTRYF
TRBV12-3/TRBV12-4	.	.	TRBJ1-1	TGTGCCAGCAGTTTAGATGGAAGGGGAGCTTTCTTT	CASSLDGRGAFF
TRBV9	.	few	TRBJ1-6	TGTGCCAGCAGCGTAGAGGCAGGTCCTAATTCACCCCTCCACTTT	CASSVEAGPNSPLHF
TRBV27	.	.	TRBJ1-1	TGTGCCAGCAGATTCCAGGGAGGGACCGAAGCTTTCTTT	CASRFQGGTEAFF
TRBV28	.	few	TRBJ2-6	TGTGCCGCCTCCGGGGCCAACGTCCTGACTTTC	CAASGANVLTF
TRBV5-1	TRBD2	.	TRBJ2-3	TGCGCCAGCAGCTTGGGCGGACTAGGAGCCACAGATACGCAGTATTTT	CASSLGGLGATDTQYF
TRBV10-2	.	.	TRBJ1-1	TGCGCCAGCAGTGATCCTCTGATGAACACTGAAGCTTTCTTT	CASSDPLMNTEAFF
TRBV4-1	TRBD1	.	TRBJ2-1	TGCGCCAGCAGCCCTACCAGGACAGGAATCAGTGAGCAGTTCTTC	CASSPTRTGISEQFF
TRBV10-3	TRBD2	few	TRBJ2-3	TGTGCCATCGGGACTAGCGGGGAGGTGAGCACAGATACGCAGTATTTT	CAIGTSGEVSTDTQYF